The T cell receptor (beta chain) under discussion was sequenced for a study of T cell responses to AZD1222 COVID-19 vaccine. Sequenced by immunoSEQ multiplex PCR; TCRdb stores in-frame clones only, minus some. The data contain 100,000 to 150,000 clones, about nine tenths of them singletons. As for this clone: Its specificity is unknown.

Study-level findings and limits: Seropositive at baseline were only six AZD1222 recipients.

The sample was peripheral blood, taken on day 0 of AZD1222 vaccination. This receptor was identified in an adult in good health.

CDR3 in amino acids: CAISEVSNQPQHF. CDR3 in DNA: TGTGCCATCAGTGAGGTTAGCAATCAGCCCCAGCATTTT. The J gene is TRBJ1-5, the V gene TRBV10-3; D gene unclear. This CDR3 spans 13 amino acids. V dropped 2 bases and J dropped 0 bases, with 2 bases sitting between them. Looked up from germline, CDR1 is ENHRY and CDR2 is SYGVKD.